This T cell receptor (beta chain) was observed in a study of cytomegalovirus exposure and HLA in healthy donors. Overall study: When 398 donors were genotyped, about 86% of them were found to fall in the Caucasian-associated ancestry cluster.

13 Jbeta primers and 60 Vbeta primers were used for the PCR. Clones were read by immunoSEQ multiplex PCR, and TCRdb kept only the in-frame ones, dropping some. The table has more than 90,000 clones, around three fifths seen once. The CDR3 runs 14 residues. The V gene's germline CDR1 is LGHNA and CDR2 YNFKEQ. The ends were cut back, 0 bases at V and 4 bases at J, with 9 bases in the middle. A note on this clone: No antigen is known for it.

Overall study results and limits: Across HLA loci, a later analysis found differing TCR association rates, with DRB1 most and HLA-C fewest. A missense DCLRE1C variant was associated with V- and J-gene trimming of TCR beta chains in a later analysis, and an independent cohort replicated the association. Available immune exposure information was restricted to CMV serostatus only.

Material for sequencing was PBMCs. The chain carries TRBV4-2 and TRBJ2-5; perhaps TRBD2 as D (6 bases). The source is a boy aged 5 to 17 in good health and CMV-seropositive. CDR3 bases: TGTGCCAGCAGCCAAGACTTGGGGGGAGAGACCCAGTACTTC. Translating gives CASSQDLGGETQYF.